This T cell receptor beta chain originates from a study of early T cells in non-severe SARS-CoV-2 infection (dated by TCRdb to the early 2020s). Background for the entire study: TCR sequencing used bulk RNA from unsorted whole blood, so alpha and beta chains could not be paired. Here is what the overall study found, with its caveats: VDJdb matching was skewed toward anti-spike CD8 responses, so virus-specific expansions were likely underestimated and private and CD4 specificities were missed.

From the germline V gene (reference sequence), CDR1 is MNHEY and CDR2 is SMNVEV. Ends trimmed: V by 5 bases, J by 9 bases; bases unmatched to a gene: 14. The CDR3 sequence holds 17 residues, the cysteine and phenylalanine included. Just the 51-base CDR3 DNA is kept, in frame starting at base 1. At least ten counts were recorded for this clonotype. Its antigen is unknown. Per-base quality was not reported, and no clone a single base away is much larger than it. Set within a cohort of healthcare workers in London, UK, this nested case-control study involved weekly PCR testing of nasopharyngeal swabs along with blood sampling. Healthcare workers were recruited during the week of the UK lockdown, between 23 and 31 March 2020, and followed weekly for up to about 15 weeks. Library preparation used 5' RACE. The sample was run on a NextSeq 500. The TCR library protocol attached unique molecular identifiers to individual cDNA molecules to correct for sequencing error and PCR bias. Sequencing covered both TCR alpha and beta chains, and within each sample the abundances of alpha and beta sequences were tightly co-correlated. Per the authors' processing: Decombinator V4 was used to perform V gene, J gene and CDR3 annotation of TCR sequences. Expanded TCRs were defined as changing significantly between any two time points under a Poisson model with p below 0.0001. TCR abundances were normalised to the total number of TCRs sequenced per sample and expressed as counts per million. TRAV1-2 paired with TRAJ12, TRAJ20 or TRAJ33 defined MAIT TCRs, while TRAV10 paired with TRAJ18 defined iNKT TCRs. VDJdb, accessed 1 November 2021, was searched for CMV, EBV and SARS-CoV-2 annotated TCRs, excluding TCRs annotated for multiple antigens. Using fastp trimming at Q25 and MiXCR clonotype assembly, TCRdb reanalyzed the public sequencing data and kept in-frame beta chains. Rows merge per CDR3 protein into single entries with the most common DNA and genes. The V and J calls and clone size come from TCRdb's table, not from the authors' own analysis. A total of about 33,000 distinct CDR3 sequences appear in this sample, about 5% of them only once. The ten most abundant clones make up roughly 13% of the sample.

Rearrangement joined TRBV27 to TRBJ1-6, and TRBD1 matches 9 of the central bases. Input material: whole blood. This clonotype was sampled from an adult who was a healthcare worker with PCR-confirmed SARS-CoV-2 infection or an uninfected control (not recorded which). The CDR3 loop reads CASSPYTGTGFGSPLHF. The nucleotide sequence reads TGTGCCAGCAGTCCCTACACCGGGACAGGGTTCGGTTCACCCCTCCACTTT.